This T cell receptor beta chain comes out of a study of cytomegalovirus exposure and HLA in healthy donors. Remarks on this clone: Antigen unknown.

This PCR relied on a set of 60 Vbeta primers and 13 Jbeta primers. In the original analysis: Later work found around 85 million unique TCR beta chains, with some 11 million shared. Sequencing was performed with immunoSEQ multiplex PCR; in TCRdb, only in-frame clones are kept and a portion is missing. V and J calls and clone size are those listed in that table; D and trimming were worked out from the DNA. The sample has approximately 160,000 clones, roughly 79% seen once. Study-level findings and limits: Accurate predictions that matched the HLA-A and HLA-B alleles of most subjects were reportedly made from TCR beta sequences. Among the sequence variants, a highly shared cluster was likely an artifact of sequencing. The availability of immune exposure information extended only to CMV serostatus.

There are 17 residues in the CDR3. Per the germline V gene, CDR1 is KGHSH and CDR2 is LQKENI. The V end was cut by 2 bases, the J end by 5 bases, with 21 bases between. The rearrangement uses TRBV18 and TRBJ2-5, with D perhaps TRBD2 (5 bases). Sequences were obtained from PBMCs. This TCR derives from a woman in her forties in good health and CMV-seropositive. DNA for the CDR3: TGTGCCAGCTCACCAGAGGGCCTCGGAGGTGCTGGGGAGACCCAGTACTTC. It translates to CASSPEGLGGAGETQYF.